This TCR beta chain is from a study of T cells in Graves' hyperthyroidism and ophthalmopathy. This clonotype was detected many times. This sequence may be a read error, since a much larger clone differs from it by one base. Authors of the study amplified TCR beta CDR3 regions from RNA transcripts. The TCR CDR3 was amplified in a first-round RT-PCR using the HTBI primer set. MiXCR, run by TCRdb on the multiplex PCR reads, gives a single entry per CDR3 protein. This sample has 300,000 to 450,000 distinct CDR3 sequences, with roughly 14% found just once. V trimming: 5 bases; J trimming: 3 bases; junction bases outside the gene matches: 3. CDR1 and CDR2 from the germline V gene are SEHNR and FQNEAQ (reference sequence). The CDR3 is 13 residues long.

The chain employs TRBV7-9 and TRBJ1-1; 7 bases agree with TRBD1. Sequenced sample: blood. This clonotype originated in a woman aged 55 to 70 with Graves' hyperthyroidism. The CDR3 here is CASSQGQHTEAFF. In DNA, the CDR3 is TGTGCCAGCAGCCAGGGACAGCACACTGAAGCTTTCTTT.